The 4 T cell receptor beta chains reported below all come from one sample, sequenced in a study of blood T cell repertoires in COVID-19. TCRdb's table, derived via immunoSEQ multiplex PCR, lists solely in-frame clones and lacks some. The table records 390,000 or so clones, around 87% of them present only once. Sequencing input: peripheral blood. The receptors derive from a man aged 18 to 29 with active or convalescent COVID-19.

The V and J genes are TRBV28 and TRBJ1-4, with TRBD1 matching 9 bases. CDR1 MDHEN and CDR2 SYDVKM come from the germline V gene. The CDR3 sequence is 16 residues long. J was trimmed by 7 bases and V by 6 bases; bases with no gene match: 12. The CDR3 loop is CASRGVTGGAVEKLFF. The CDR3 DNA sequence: TGTGCCAGCAGAGGAGTCACAGGGGGCGCAGTTGAAAAACTGTTTTTT.

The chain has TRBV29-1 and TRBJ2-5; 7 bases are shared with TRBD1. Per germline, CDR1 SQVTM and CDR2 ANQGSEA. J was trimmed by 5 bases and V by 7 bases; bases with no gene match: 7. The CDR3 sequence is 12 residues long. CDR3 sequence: CSALQGRETQYF. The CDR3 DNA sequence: TGCAGCGCTTTACAGGGGCGGGAGACCCAGTACTTC.

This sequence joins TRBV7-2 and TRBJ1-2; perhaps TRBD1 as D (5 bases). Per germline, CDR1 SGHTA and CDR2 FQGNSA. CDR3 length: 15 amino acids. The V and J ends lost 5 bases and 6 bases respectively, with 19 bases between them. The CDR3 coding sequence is TGTGCCAGCAGCCCGACAGTGCGATTGTTCGATGGCTACACCTTC. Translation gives CASSPTVRLFDGYTF.

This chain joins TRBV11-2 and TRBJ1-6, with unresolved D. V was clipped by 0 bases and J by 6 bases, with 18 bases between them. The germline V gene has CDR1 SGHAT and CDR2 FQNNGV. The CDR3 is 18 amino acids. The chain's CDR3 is CASSLDPLPVTLNSPLHF. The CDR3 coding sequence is TGTGCCAGCAGCTTAGACCCCCTCCCCGTAACTCTTAATTCACCCCTCCACTTT.